This T cell receptor beta chain was obtained from a study of cytomegalovirus exposure and HLA in healthy donors. In the study overall: Genetic ancestry analysis placed approximately 78% of the 398 donors that were genotyped in the Caucasian-associated cluster.

PCR used 60 Vbeta primers and 13 Jbeta primers. Method: immunoSEQ multiplex PCR; TCRdb's copy keeps in-frame clones and lacks some. This table has about 120,000 clones, around four fifths appearing once. Trimming cost V 8 bases and J 3 bases; bases outside gene matches: 8. The CDR3 length is 14 residues. Per the germline V gene, CDR1 is WSHSY and CDR2 is SAAADI. The sequenced sample was PBMCs. The receptor was derived from a man aged 60 to 75 in good health and CMV-seropositive. The chain joins TRBV10-2 to TRBJ1-1, with 8 positions matching TRBD1. CDR3 protein: CASGRQGLDTEAFF. As DNA, the CDR3 is TGCGCCAGCGGACGACAGGGGCTGGACACTGAAGCTTTCTTT.